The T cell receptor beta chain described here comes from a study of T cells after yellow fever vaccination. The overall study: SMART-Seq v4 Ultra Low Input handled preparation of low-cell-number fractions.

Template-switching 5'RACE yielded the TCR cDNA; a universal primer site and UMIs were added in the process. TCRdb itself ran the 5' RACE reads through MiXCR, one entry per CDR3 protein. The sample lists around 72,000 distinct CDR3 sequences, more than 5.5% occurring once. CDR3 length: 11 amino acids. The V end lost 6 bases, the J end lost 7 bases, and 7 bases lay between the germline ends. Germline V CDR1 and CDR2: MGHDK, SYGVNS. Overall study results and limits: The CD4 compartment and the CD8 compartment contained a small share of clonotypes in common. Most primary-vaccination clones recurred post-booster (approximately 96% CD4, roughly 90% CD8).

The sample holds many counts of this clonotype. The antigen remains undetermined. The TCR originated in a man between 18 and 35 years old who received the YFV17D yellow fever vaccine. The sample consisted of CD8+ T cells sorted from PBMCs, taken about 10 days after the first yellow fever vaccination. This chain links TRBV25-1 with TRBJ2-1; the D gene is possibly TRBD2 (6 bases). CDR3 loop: CASSGGNEQFF. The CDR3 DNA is TGTGCCAGCAGCGGAGGGAATGAGCAGTTCTTC.